Detailed here is one T cell receptor (beta chain). Germline V lookup: CDR1 SQVTM, CDR2 ANQGSEA. CDR3 length: 13 residues. The V and J ends lost 4 bases and 4 bases, in that order; junction bases with no gene match: 3. This sample was taken from a study of blood T cell repertoires in COVID-19. About the research overall: The study drew acute and convalescent COVID-19 samples from the United States, Italy and Spain. Nucleic acid was either cDNA or gDNA, and it came from T cells, B-cell-depleted T cells, or PBMCs.

In the original workflow: Amplification of reference gene primers was used by the study to estimate nucleated cell counts. Using immunoSEQ multiplex PCR, the repertoire was profiled, and TCRdb retains in-frame clones only, with some absent. V, J and clone size are those of that table, while D and trimming were read from the DNA. The sample lists 150,000 to 200,000 clones, about 90% occurring once. V gene TRBV29-1 combines with J gene TRBJ2-7, with 11 bases identical to TRBD2. Sequenced sample: peripheral blood. This TCR was sampled from a woman in her 70s with acute or convalescent COVID-19. The CDR3 is CSVVPSGRYEQYF. The DNA of the CDR3 is TGCAGCGTTGTGCCTAGCGGGAGGTACGAGCAGTACTTC.